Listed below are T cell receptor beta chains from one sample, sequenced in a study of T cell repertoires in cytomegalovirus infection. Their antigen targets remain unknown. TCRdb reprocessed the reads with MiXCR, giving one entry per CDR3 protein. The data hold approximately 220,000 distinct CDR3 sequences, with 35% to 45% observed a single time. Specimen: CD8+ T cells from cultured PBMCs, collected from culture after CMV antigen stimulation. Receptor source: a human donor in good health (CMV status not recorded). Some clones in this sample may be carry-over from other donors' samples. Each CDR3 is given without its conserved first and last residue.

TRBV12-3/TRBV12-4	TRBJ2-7	ASSLDSNSYEQY
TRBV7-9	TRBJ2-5	ASSPRDRVETQY
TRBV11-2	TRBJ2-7	ASSRGTSEQY
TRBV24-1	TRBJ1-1	ATSDGTGYTEAF
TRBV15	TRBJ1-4	ATSSRQGGGQKLF
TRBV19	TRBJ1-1	ASSINDAAGYMNTEAF
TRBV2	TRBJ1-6	ASSDEGTYNSPLH
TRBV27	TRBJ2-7	ASSLPGRTYEQY
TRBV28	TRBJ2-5	ASSLGQGVVETQY
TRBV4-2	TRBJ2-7	ASSLLAGVSYEQY
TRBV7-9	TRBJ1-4	ASSLVDRLRDATNEKLF
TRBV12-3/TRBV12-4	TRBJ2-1	ASSLSGGDNEQF
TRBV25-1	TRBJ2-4	ASSEGTGGNIQY
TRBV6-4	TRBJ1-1	ASSDSYVAGRNTEAF
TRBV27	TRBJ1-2	ASSLNTDYGYT
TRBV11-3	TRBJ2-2	ASSHYTGELF
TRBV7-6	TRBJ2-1	ASSSVAGGPLSAEQF
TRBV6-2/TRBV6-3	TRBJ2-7	ASIKGQLLTYEQY
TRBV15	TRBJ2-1	ATSRDLREQF
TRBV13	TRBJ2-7	ASSSNPTGSSYEQY
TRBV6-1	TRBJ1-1	ASSEWTGSSGTEAF
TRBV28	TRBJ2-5	ASSLRNQETQY
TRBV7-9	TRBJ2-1	ASSSVESSYNEQF
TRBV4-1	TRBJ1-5	ASSQDSGPSGQPQH
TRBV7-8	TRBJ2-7	ASSLALIGLPGDRGPYEQY
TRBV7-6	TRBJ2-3	ASSLASWGREYTDTQY
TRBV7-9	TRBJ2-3	ASSLWSGNREDTQY
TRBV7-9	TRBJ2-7	ASSPPPLAMKDEQY
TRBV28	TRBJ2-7	ASSQGLAAYEQY
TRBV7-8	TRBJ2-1	ASTGLAVNEQF
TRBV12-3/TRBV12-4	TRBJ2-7	ASSSVGTGSYEQY
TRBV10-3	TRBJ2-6	AISESVRSLGANVLT
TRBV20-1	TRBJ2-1	SALTSGSSYNEQF
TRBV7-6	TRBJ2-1	ASSISGASSYNEQF
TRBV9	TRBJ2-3	ASSARDKSTDTQY
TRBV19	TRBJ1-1	ATRTGGTEAF
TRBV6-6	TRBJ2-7	ASSYLATYEQY
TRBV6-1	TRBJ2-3	ASSERKVSTDTQY
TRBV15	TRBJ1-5	ATSRGSRPQH
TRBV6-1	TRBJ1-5	ASRVQGAREPQH
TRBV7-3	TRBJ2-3	ASSLGGLAAEGTDTQY
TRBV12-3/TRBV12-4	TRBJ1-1	ASSLGSGLNTEAF
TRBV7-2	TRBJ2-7	ASSSRLAGEFYEQY
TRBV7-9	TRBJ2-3	ASSLGGRAADTQY